Each of the 30 T cell receptor beta chains below was sequenced from the same sample in a study of T cell clonality in common variable immunodeficiency (dated by TCRdb to 2015 to 2017). The library was prepared using the immunoSEQ multiplex PCR assay. As stored in TCRdb, this immuneACCESS dataset retains in-frame rearrangements with V and J assigned. A fraction of the clones does not appear; measured against another copy, unresolved V genes explain less than half of the discrepancy, and the remainder lacks a known reason. The sample counts about 23,000 clones, each observed more than once. The ten largest clones capture roughly 9.6% of the sample. The antigens these receptors bind are not known. Study-wide findings and limitations: Reportedly, TCRbeta sequences from CVID had fewer deletions and N-nucleotide insertions, and highly modified clones with 13 or more V deletions were absent from CVID.

What was sequenced was peripheral blood mononuclear cells. All receptors come from a human donor with common variable immunodeficiency.

This clone was seen a few times. The read halts 3 residues ahead of the CDR3 end, with the missing end drawn from the germline J gene. The chain joins TRBV2 to TRBJ2-7; 9 bases agree with TRBD1. V shed 7 bases and J 5 bases; nucleotides not matched to a gene: 12. This CDR3 has 15 residues. Germline V CDR1 and CDR2: SNHLY, FYNNEI. CDR3 DNA (partial): TGTGCCAGCAACGGCAGGGACAGGGTGAAGAACGAG. It specifies CASNGRDRVKNE. The full CDR3 protein is CASNGRDRVKNEQYF.

This clone was detected many times. Coverage ceases 3 residues before the CDR3 finishes, and the germline J gene fills in the end. The chain has TRBV30 and TRBJ1-2; tentatively, D is TRBD1 (5 bases). Looked up from germline, CDR1 is GTSNPN and CDR2 is SVGIG (reference sequence). The CDR3 spans 11 residues. V lost 5 bases and J lost 4, with 8 bases in between. CDR3: CAWRQSYGYTF. Partial CDR3 DNA: TGTGCCTGGCGACAGTCCTATGGC.

This clone was found many times. The read ends 3 residues shy of where the CDR3 ends; the end is completed using the germline J gene. The chain joins TRBV18 to TRBJ2-2, with a tentative D call TRBD1 (5 bases). This CDR3 spans 14 amino acids. Trimming pared 6 bases from V and 7 bases from J, leaving 15 bases between. CDR1 KGHSH and CDR2 LQKENI come from the germline V gene. Incomplete CDR3 DNA: TGTGCCAGCTCCGTGTTTGGACAACACGGGGAG. Translated: CASSVFGQHGE. The entire CDR3 protein reads CASSVFGQHGELFF.

A few counts support this clone. The sequence runs out 3 residues before the end of the CDR3; the remainder is reconstructed from the germline J gene. J is TRBJ1-1 and V is TRBV19; 9 bases fit TRBD1. Germline CDR1 LNHDA, CDR2 SQIVND (reference sequence). CDR3 length: 16 amino acids. J gave up 4 bases and V 3 bases, and 9 bases lay outside the gene matches. The CDR3 bases that were read are TGTGCCAGTAGTATGGGAACAGGGGGCGAGCCCACTGAA. This translates into CASSMGTGGEPTE. The whole CDR3 region reads CASSMGTGGEPTEAFF.

This clone was detected ten times or more. The sequenced fragment ends 3 residues before the CDR3 boundary, so the rest is inferred from the germline J gene. The V and J genes are TRBV29-1 and TRBJ1-1; D gene uncertain. Trimming shortened V by 5 bases and J by 0 bases, and 4 bases separated the two germline ends. The CDR3 is 11 amino acids. In germline, CDR1 is SQVTM, CDR2 ANQGSEA. CDR3 loop: CSVRLNTEAFF. Partial CDR3 DNA: TGCAGCGTTCGGTTGAACACTGAA.

This clone occurred a few times. Coverage ceases 3 residues before the CDR3 finishes, and the germline J gene fills in the end. The J gene is TRBJ2-7, the V gene TRBV19; a weak D match, TRBD2 (6 bases). V was clipped by 3 bases and J by 6 bases, with 12 bases between them. Germline CDR1 reads LNHDA; CDR2 reads SQIVND (reference sequence). CDR3 length: 13 residues. This CDR3 is CASSIGPRGEQYF. The CDR3 DNA, read in part, is TGTGCCAGTAGTATTGGCCCGCGGGGCGAG.

This clone was observed a handful of times. Read sequence stops 3 residues before the CDR3 end, and the germline J gene provides the missing end. V gene TRBV7-2 combines with J gene TRBJ1-2; D not certain. Germline CDR1 and CDR2: SGHTA and FQGNSA. Trimming cost V 5 bases and J 2 bases, with 15 bases left between them. This CDR3 contains 15 residues. CDR3 DNA (partial): TGTGCCAGCAGCCTCCGGCCCGGAGGGAACTATGGC. This sequence encodes CASSLRPGGNYG. The whole CDR3 sequence reads CASSLRPGGNYGYTF.

Ten or more counts support this clone. The DNA read from the CDR3 is TGTGCCAGTAGTCACAGGGGGGTCACTGAA. Translated: CASSHRGVTE. From start to end, the CDR3 is CASSHRGVTEAFF. The chain is built from TRBV19 and TRBJ1-1; 8 bases align to TRBD1. Read data end 3 residues before the CDR3 end; the end is taken from the germline J gene. CDR1 LNHDA and CDR2 SQIVND come from the germline V gene (reference sequence). The CDR3 loop spans 13 amino acids. Trimming at V came to 5 bases and at J to 4 bases, leaving 3 bases not matched to a gene.

The table lists this clone with many counts. Coverage ceases 3 residues before the CDR3 finishes, and the germline J gene fills in the end. The chain has TRBV7-9 and TRBJ2-7; a possible D gene is TRBD1 (5 bases). Trimming removed 1 base at V and 1 base at J, with 11 bases between. CDR1 and CDR2 (germline): SEHNR, FQNEAQ (reference sequence). The CDR3 length is 15 residues. The covered CDR3 bases are TGTGCCAGCAGCTTAGAAGGGGTGGCTTCCTACGAG. Translation gives CASSLEGVASYE. The full CDR3 sequence reads CASSLEGVASYEQYF.

This clone has a count of ten or more. The read halts 3 residues ahead of the CDR3 end, with the missing end drawn from the germline J gene. The rearrangement links TRBV18 to TRBJ2-7, with 12 bases matching TRBD1. After removal of 6 bases from V and 0 bases from J, the junction contained 18 bases not matched to a gene. This CDR3 is built from 20 residues. Germline V gene data show CDR1 as KGHSH and CDR2 as LQKENI. This CDR3 reads CASSLMAGTGGTQSSYEQYF. Partial CDR3 DNA: TGTGCCAGCTCGCTCATGGCCGGGACAGGGGGCACCCAGAGCTCCTACGAG.

Many counts were recorded for this clone. The CDR3 extends 3 residues past the end of the read, so its final part is completed from the germline J gene. The chain is built from TRBV5-1 and TRBJ2-7; 7 bases align to TRBD1. The CDR3 extends over 13 amino acids. The germline gives CDR1 SGHRS, CDR2 YFSETQ. V lost 4 bases to trimming and J lost 6 bases; unmatched junction nucleotides: 7. The CDR3 DNA, read in part, is TGCGCCAGCAGCATGGACAGGTCGGGCGAG. This codes for CASSMDRSGE. The full CDR3 protein is CASSMDRSGEQYF.

The table lists this clone with many counts. The DNA read from the CDR3 is TGTGCCAGTAGTATAACAAGCGGGAGCACAGATACG. Its protein product is CASSITSGSTDT. The entire CDR3 reads CASSITSGSTDTQYF. This rearrangement joins TRBV19 to TRBJ2-3, with a tentative D call TRBD2 (6 bases). Coverage ceases 3 residues before the CDR3 finishes, and the germline J gene fills in the end. From germline, CDR1 is LNHDA and CDR2 SQIVND (reference sequence). The CDR3 has 15 residues. Between the trimmed V and J ends, which lost 2 bases and 0 bases, there was a span of 9 bases.

This clone was observed many times. The read is 3 residues too short to cover the CDR3 end, so that end is filled in from the germline J gene. V and J are TRBV20-1 and TRBJ2-1, with TRBD1 matching 10 bases. Per the germline V gene, CDR1 is DFQATT and CDR2 is SNEGSKA (reference sequence). The CDR3 runs to 14 residues. Trimming took 1 base from V and 4 from J; bases not matched to a gene: 1. CDR3 DNA (partial): TGCAGTGCTAGAGGGACAGGGGGTTACAATGAG. The encoded protein is CSARGTGGYNE. The CDR3 in full is CSARGTGGYNEQFF.

A remark on this clone: The read stops 3 residues short of the end of the CDR3; the missing end is completed from the germline J gene. The gene calls are TRBV5-1 and TRBJ1-4, with D possibly being TRBD1 (5 bases). The V end lost 4 bases, the J end lost 2 bases, and 21 bases lay between the germline ends. CDR3 size: 18 residues. Germline V gene sequence: CDR1 SGHRS, CDR2 YFSETQ. CDR3 bases read: TGCGCCAGCAGCGTCTCGGGCTCCTGGGGCAGGACTAATGAAAAA. Protein product: CASSVSGSWGRTNEK. The complete CDR3 reads CASSVSGSWGRTNEKLFF.

Worth noting for this clone: The read comes to an end 3 residues before the CDR3 does, leaving the germline J gene to fill in the end. The chain employs TRBV5-5 and TRBJ1-6, with a weak D call TRBD1 (5 bases). Trimming took off 0 bases at V and 8 bases at J, with 12 bases between the two ends. The CDR3 has 15 amino acids. Germline loops: CDR1 SGHKS, CDR2 YYEKEE (reference sequence). Here the CDR3 reads CASSLDGQGYSPLHF. The covered CDR3 bases are TGTGCCAGCAGCTTGGACGGGCAGGGATATTCACCC. Filled out from reference TRBV5-5 and TRBJ1-6, the complete variable domain reads DAGVTQSPTHLIKTRGQQVTLRCSPISGHKSVSWYQQVLGQGPQFIFQYYEKEERGRGNFPDRFSARQFPNYSSELNVNALLLGDSALYLCASSLDGQGYSPLHFGNGTRLTVT.

This clone was counted ten times or more. Read sequence stops 3 residues before the CDR3 end, and the germline J gene provides the missing end. The genes are TRBV19 and TRBJ1-4; D gene ambiguous. The CDR3 is made up of 13 amino acids. Trimming took 4 bases from V and 8 from J, leaving 11 bases between them. Germline values: CDR1 LNHDA, CDR2 SQIVND (reference sequence). CDR3 DNA (partial): TGTGCCAGTAGTAAGGTGTTACGAGAAAAA. As protein: CASSKVLREK. The whole CDR3 protein reads CASSKVLREKLFF.

In regard to this clone: The read ends 3 residues before the CDR3 terminus; that terminus is restored from the germline J gene. Other DNA sequences from this sample encode an identical CDR3 as well. This chain connects TRBV30 to TRBJ1-6; 8 bases map to TRBD1. V trimming: 0 bases; J trimming: 10 bases; junction bases outside the gene matches: 8. CDR1 is GTSNPN, CDR2 SVGIG, per germline (reference sequence). CDR3 length: 15 residues. CDR3 loop: CAWSVKAGGTSPLHF. Incomplete CDR3 DNA: TGTGCCTGGAGTGTTAAAGCAGGGGGCACGTCACCC.

The sample holds a few counts of this clone. The CDR3 goes on 3 residues after the read ends, and that part is filled in from the germline J gene. This chain connects TRBV30 to TRBJ1-4, with D maybe TRBD1 (6 bases). Per germline, CDR1 GTSNPN and CDR2 SVGIG (reference sequence). The CDR3 runs to 15 residues. The V end was cut by 2 bases, the J end by 0 bases, with 10 bases between. The DNA read from the CDR3 is TGTGCCTGGAGTCTGAACAGGGCAACTAATGAAAAA. Translating it yields CAWSLNRATNEK. The complete CDR3 sequence is CAWSLNRATNEKLFF.

A note on this clone: The read is 3 residues too short to cover the CDR3 end, so that end is filled in from the germline J gene. The J gene is TRBJ1-2, the V gene TRBV29-1; D unclear. The CDR3 is 15 amino acids. CDR1 SQVTM and CDR2 ANQGSEA come from the germline V gene. Partial CDR3 DNA: TGCAGCGTTGAAGATGGACCGTCACTAGGCGGGGGC. It codes for CSVEDGPSLGGG. In full, the CDR3 reads CSVEDGPSLGGGYTF. The full variable domain, in which reference TRBV29-1 and TRBJ1-2 provide the parts outside the CDR3, is SAVISQKPSRDICQRGTSLTIQCQVDSQVTMMFWYRQQPGQSLTLIATANQGSEATYESGFVIDKFPISRPNLTFSTLTVSNMSPEDSSIYLCSVEDGPSLGGGYTFGSGTRLTVV.

Points on this clone: The DNA ends 3 residues before the CDR3 does, and the rest of the CDR3 is filled in from the germline J gene. The V gene is TRBV30, the J gene TRBJ2-1; D is perhaps TRBD2 (6 bases). Trimming cost V 6 bases and J 8 bases, with 23 bases left between them. Per the germline V gene, CDR1 is GTSNPN and CDR2 is SVGIG (reference sequence). This CDR3 is built from 15 residues. The sequenced CDR3 bases are TGTGCCTGCCATGGGACTTACCCCCGTCAAGATGAG. Its protein is CACHGTYPRQDE. Given in full, the CDR3 is CACHGTYPRQDEQFF.

This clone was seen a handful of times. The sequenced CDR3 bases are TGTGCCAGCAGCTTAACTCTAGGCACAGATACG. Amino acid sequence: CASSLTLGTDT. The entire CDR3 protein reads CASSLTLGTDTQYF. This chain joins TRBV7-3 and TRBJ2-3, with unresolved D. The read halts 3 residues ahead of the CDR3 end, with the missing end drawn from the germline J gene. Germline values: CDR1 SGHTA, CDR2 FQGTGA. The CDR3 sequence is 14 residues long. V dropped 0 bases and J dropped 1 base, with 5 bases sitting between them.

This clone was observed a handful of times. The observed sequence ends 3 residues before the CDR3 terminus, with the missing tail filled in from the germline J gene. V usage is TRBV5-1 and J usage is TRBJ2-5; tentatively, D is TRBD2 (6 bases). Germline-derived CDR1 and CDR2 are SGHRS and YFSETQ. This CDR3 has 17 residues. With 4 bases removed from V and 2 bases from J, the gap between germline ends came to 21 bases. CDR3 DNA (partial): TGCGCCAGCAGCCGCGGGGTGCGGGCCGGGGGACAAGAGACC. This codes for CASSRGVRAGGQET. The entire CDR3 reads CASSRGVRAGGQETQYF.

On this clone: Coverage ceases 3 residues before the CDR3 finishes, and the germline J gene fills in the end. The chain uses TRBV19 and TRBJ2-2; D gene uncertain. This CDR3 region has 15 residues. The V gene's germline CDR1 is LNHDA and CDR2 SQIVND (reference sequence). With 0 bases removed from V and 3 bases from J, the gap between germline ends came to 8 bases. CDR3 residues: CASSIEQEYTGELFF. The sequenced part of the CDR3 DNA is TGTGCCAGTAGTATAGAGCAGGAATACACCGGGGAG.

This clone was seen ten or more times. The CDR3 extends 3 residues past the end of the read, so its final part is completed from the germline J gene. The V gene is TRBV7-9, the J gene TRBJ2-1; the match to TRBD2 covers 11 bases. V shed 5 bases, J shed 6 bases, and the junction held 3 bases outside the gene matches. From germline, CDR1 is SEHNR and CDR2 FQNEAQ (reference sequence). This CDR3 region has 14 residues. The CDR3 loop reads CASSLGLAGNEQFF. The sequenced CDR3 bases are TGTGCCAGCAGCCTCGGACTAGCGGGCAATGAG.

This clone appeared many times. The read gets to within 3 residues of the CDR3 end, and the germline J gene fills in the rest. The rearrangement uses TRBV30 and TRBJ2-7; 8 bases are shared with TRBD1. The CDR3 spans 12 residues. Germline V gives CDR1 GTSNPN, CDR2 SVGIG (reference sequence). V shed 8 bases and J 3 bases; nucleotides not matched to a gene: 6. The DNA read from the CDR3 is TGTGCCCGAGGAACAGGGGGCTACGAG. Protein sequence: CARGTGGYE. The full CDR3 protein reads CARGTGGYEQYF.

This clone was counted at least ten times. The read is 3 residues too short to cover the CDR3 end, so that end is filled in from the germline J gene. The rearrangement joins TRBV18 to TRBJ2-7; D remains ambiguous. Trimming left V 3 bases short and J 6 bases short, with 15 bases between. The CDR3 covers 14 residues. The germline V gene encodes CDR1 KGHSH and CDR2 LQKENI. The sequenced CDR3 bases are TGTGCCAGCTCACCCCAGGTGGCCATAGGCGAG. Translated: CASSPQVAIGE. The entire CDR3 reads CASSPQVAIGEQYF.

This clone came up many times. The CDR3 end is not reached by the read, which stops 3 residues before it; the germline J gene fills it in. The chain links TRBV20-1 to TRBJ2-3, with 11 bases fitting TRBD2. The trim removed 5 bases at V and 0 bases at J, leaving 10 bases unmatched. This CDR3 contains 17 residues. Germline V lookup: CDR1 DFQATT, CDR2 SNEGSKA (reference sequence). The sequenced CDR3 bases are TGCAGTGCTGCCACCGGGACTAGCGGTACTAGCACAGATACG. Translation: CSAATGTSGTSTDT. In full, the CDR3 reads CSAATGTSGTSTDTQYF.

Note on this clone: The germline gene is not matched at one end of the junction; a read error may be the cause. The missing CDR3 end, 3 residues past where the read stops, is filled in from the germline J gene. The same CDR3 can be traced to other DNA sequences in this sample. The rearrangement links TRBV7-2 to TRBJ1-2; TRBD1 is a possible D gene (6 bases). The CDR3 spans 14 residues. The germline gives CDR1 SGHTA, CDR2 FQGNSA. The CDR3 DNA, read in part, is TGTGCCAGCACCTTTGACAGGCGTAACTATAGC. Encoded protein: CASTFDRRNYS. The entire CDR3 protein is CASTFDRRNYSYTF.

This clone has only a few counts. The read falls 3 residues short of the CDR3 end, and the missing part is taken from the germline J gene. The chain uses TRBV30 and TRBJ2-2; maybe TRBD2 (5 bases). Trimming stripped 8 bases from V and 4 bases from J, with 11 bases between. The CDR3 is 12 amino acids. The germline gives CDR1 GTSNPN, CDR2 SVGIG (reference sequence). The CDR3 region is CAGNGVTGELFF. CDR3 DNA (partial): TGTGCCGGGAACGGGGTCACCGGGGAG.

This clone was observed many times. The read finishes 3 residues shy of the CDR3 end, and the germline J gene is used to complete it. This chain links TRBV2 with TRBJ2-3, with TRBD1 identical over 7 bases. Per the germline V gene, CDR1 is SNHLY and CDR2 is FYNNEI. The CDR3 loop spans 16 amino acids. J lost 6 bases, V lost 4 bases, and 13 bases had no gene match. CDR3 amino acids: CASSAGTVGLFDTQYF. The covered CDR3 bases are TGTGCCAGCAGTGCAGGGACAGTCGGACTTTTCGATACG.